A single sample is the source of the 30 T cell receptor beta chains below, sequenced in a study of blood T cell repertoires in COVID-19 (TCRdb year 2020). To prepare the library, the immunoSEQ multiplex PCR assay was applied. TCRdb took this table from immuneACCESS and kept in-frame rearrangements with V and J called. Such tables lack part of the clones; where checked against another copy, unresolved V genes explain under half of the gap, and the rest is unexplained. The sample records about 150,000 clones, 65% to 85% of which are singletons. Over 5% of the sample is in the top ten clones. The sample was PBMCs or T cells enriched from blood (not recorded which). All receptors derive from a man aged 65 to 85 who had been exposed to COVID-19.

This chain uses TRBV3-1 (or the pseudogene TRBV3-2) with TRBJ2-1, with 11 bases lining up with TRBD2. There are 14 residues in the CDR3. V gave up 8 bases and J gave up 6 bases; unmatched junction bases: 6. Germline V gives CDR1 LGHDT, CDR2 YNNKEL (reference sequence). The CDR3 is CASHSGGGPNEQFF. The DNA for the CDR3 is TGTGCCAGCCATAGCGGGGGGGGACCCAATGAGCAGTTCTTC.

The rearrangement joins TRBV24-1 to TRBJ2-1; 11 bases map to TRBD2. V lost 3 bases and J lost 3; bases outside the gene matches: 15. From germline, CDR1 is KGHDR and CDR2 SFDVKD. The CDR3 covers 20 residues. CDR3 DNA: TGTGCCACCAGTGATAGTGAGGGAGGGACCCTAGCGGGGGGCTACAATGAGCAGTTCTTC. Translation gives CATSDSEGGTLAGGYNEQFF.

V and J are TRBV5-4 and TRBJ2-3, with D perhaps matching TRBD2 (7 bases). Germline V gene sequence: CDR1 SGHNT, CDR2 YYREEE (reference sequence). V was shortened by 0 bases and J by 1 base, with 15 bases between the two germline ends. The CDR3 consists of 17 residues. The CDR3 DNA reads TGTGCCAGCAGCTTGGACTCGGGGGGCAGGCGCACAGATACGCAGTATTTT. Residues: CASSLDSGGRRTDTQYF.

This clone was counted once. The rearrangement uses TRBV9 and TRBJ2-5; tentative D call: TRBD1 (5 bases). The CDR3 sequence is 16 residues long. V lost 0 bases, J lost 1 base, and 13 bases lay in between. Germline CDR1 reads SGDLS; CDR2 reads YYNGEE. This CDR3 reads CASSVAARGFQETQYF. The CDR3 nucleotides read TGTGCCAGCAGCGTAGCTGCTAGGGGATTCCAAGAGACCCAGTACTTC.

DNA of the CDR3: TGTGCCAGCAGTGTTAGTACCGGGAACACCGGGGAGCTGTTTTTT. Protein product: CASSVSTGNTGELFF. The rearrangement links TRBV25-1 to TRBJ2-2; the D is unclear. V was clipped by 4 bases and J by 1 base, with 10 bases between them. This CDR3 has 15 amino acids. Germline values: CDR1 MGHDK, CDR2 SYGVNS.

This chain connects TRBV6-5 to TRBJ1-1; TRBD1 agrees at 7 bases. V lost 7 bases, J lost 5 bases, and 10 bases stayed unmatched. This CDR3 spans 14 amino acids. Per the germline V gene, CDR1 is MNHEY and CDR2 is SVGAGI. The CDR3 spells CASTPGGRGTEAFF. In DNA form, the CDR3 reads TGTGCCAGCACCCCAGGGGGGCGCGGGACTGAAGCTTTCTTT.

The V gene is TRBV7-2, the J gene TRBJ1-1; D is uncertain. Germline V gene sequence: CDR1 SGHTA, CDR2 FQGNSA. This CDR3 contains 13 residues. V was trimmed by 8 bases and J by 2 bases, leaving 12 bases between them. This chain's CDR3 is CASHTQLNTEAFF. The CDR3 region has the DNA TGTGCCAGCCACACACAGTTAAACACTGAAGCTTTCTTT.

This clone has more than one count but fewer than ten. The chain uses TRBV4-1 and TRBJ1-1; possible D gene TRBD1, 5 bases. The CDR3 spans 14 residues. Trimming took off 6 bases at V and 1 base at J, with 12 bases between the two ends. Germline V CDR1 and CDR2: MGHRA, YSYEKL. CDR3 amino acids: CASRGTLRNTEAFF. The CDR3 DNA reads TGCGCCAGCAGGGGGACTCTACGGAACACTGAAGCTTTCTTT.

V and J are TRBV7-2 and TRBJ1-5; D might be TRBD1 (6 bases). The germline gives CDR1 SGHTA, CDR2 FQGNSA. The CDR3 spans 14 residues. Trimming took off 3 bases at V and 2 bases at J, with 8 bases between the two ends. The CDR3 spells CASSFGQRNQPQHF. The DNA of the CDR3 is TGTGCCAGCAGCTTTGGACAGCGCAATCAGCCCCAGCATTTT.

This clone was observed a single time. The V call is TRBV3-1 (or the pseudogene TRBV3-2), the J call TRBJ1-1; 8 nucleotides match TRBD1. V gave up 3 bases and J gave up 1 base; unmatched junction bases: 7. CDR1 LGHDT and CDR2 YNNKEL come from the germline V gene (reference sequence). The CDR3 totals 16 residues. The CDR3 DNA follows: TGTGCCAGCAGCCATGGACAGGGTGTTCCGAACACTGAAGCTTTCTTT. This gives the protein CASSHGQGVPNTEAFF.

This rearrangement joins TRBV9 to TRBJ2-1; 10 bases agree with TRBD2. V lost 6 bases to trimming and J lost 7 bases; unmatched junction nucleotides: 7. Per the germline V gene, CDR1 is SGDLS and CDR2 is YYNGEE. The CDR3 consists of 14 residues. In DNA form, the CDR3 reads TGTGCCAGCACCCCCAGCGGGGGGGGGAATGAGCAGTTCTTC. Translated, it gives CASTPSGGGNEQFF.

This clone was recorded only once. The J gene is TRBJ1-2, the V gene TRBV7-9; no reliable D call. Germline V CDR1 and CDR2: SEHNR, FQNEAQ (reference sequence). CDR3 length: 13 amino acids. V lost 2 bases, J lost 8 bases, and 12 bases lay in between. The CDR3 reads CASSLMQGSGYTF. The DNA of the CDR3 is TGTGCCAGCAGCTTAATGCAAGGGAGCGGCTACACCTTC.

This clone was seen a few times. The rearrangement joins TRBV9 to TRBJ1-1, with D tentatively TRBD1 (6 bases). The CDR3 sequence is 15 residues long. Trimming removed 0 bases at V and 10 bases at J, with 19 bases between. The germline gives CDR1 SGDLS, CDR2 YYNGEE. CDR3 protein: CASSVDPDSEGGAFF. CDR3 nucleotide sequence: TGTGCCAGCAGCGTAGACCCGGACAGTGAGGGTGGAGCTTTCTTT.

The chain carries TRBV7-9 and TRBJ1-2; D is possibly TRBD1 (5 bases). The CDR3 length is 14 residues. Germline assignment: CDR1 SEHNR and CDR2 FQNEAQ (reference sequence). V lost 1 base to trimming and J lost 8 bases, with 14 bases between them. CDR3: CASSLEVGGVGYTF. The DNA of the CDR3 is TGTGCCAGCAGCTTAGAGGTCGGGGGGGTCGGCTACACCTTC.

The chain combines TRBV6-5 with TRBJ2-3, with D possibly TRBD2 on 6 matching bases. The CDR3 runs to 15 residues. The V end lost 5 bases, the J end lost 3 bases, and 15 bases lay between the germline ends. CDR1 is MNHEY and CDR2 is SVGAGI in the germline V gene. The CDR3 DNA follows: TGTGCCAGCAGTCGGACTACCCCGGGGACAGATACGCAGTATTTT. It is translated as CASSRTTPGTDTQYF.

The CDR3 nucleotides are TGTGCCACCCAGACAGGGGGTGTGCTGTTTTTT. This gives the protein CATQTGGVLFF. The chain couples TRBV19 to TRBJ2-2; TRBD1 matches at 9 bases. The CDR3 covers 11 residues. Germline CDR1 reads LNHDA; CDR2 reads SQIVND (reference sequence). The ends lost 10 bases at V and 13 bases at J; junction bases unmatched: 7.

The rearrangement joins TRBV12-5 to TRBJ1-3; D uncertain. Trimming took 1 base from V and 9 from J, leaving 13 bases between them. This CDR3 spans 14 amino acids. The germline V gene encodes CDR1 LGHNT and CDR2 FRNRAP. Here the CDR3 reads CASGLDARLGTIYF. As DNA, the CDR3 is TGTGCTAGTGGTTTGGATGCCAGGCTCGGCACCATATATTTT.

Turning to this clone: A read error may produce the germline difference seen at one junction end. In DNA form, the CDR3 reads TGTGCCAGCAGTGAAAGGACAGGCCGGAGCCCCTTC. This encodes CASSERTGRSPF. The rearrangement joins TRBV2 to TRBJ1-2; TRBD1 aligns across 7 bases. CDR3 length equals 12 residues. Germline-derived CDR1 and CDR2 are SNHLY and FYNNEI.

This sequence joins TRBV18 and TRBJ1-1; D gene ambiguous. V lost 3 bases and J 4 bases, leaving 6 bases between the germline ends. The germline V gene encodes CDR1 KGHSH and CDR2 LQKENI. CDR3 length equals 12 residues. CDR3 amino acids: CASSPEGTEAFF. DNA of the CDR3: TGTGCCAGCTCACCGGAGGGCACTGAAGCTTTCTTT.

V and J are TRBV28 and TRBJ1-3; D gene uncertain. Germline CDR1 MDHEN, CDR2 SYDVKM. This CDR3 is 13 amino acids long. Trimming took 4 bases from V and 8 from J, leaving 12 bases between them. The CDR3 sequence is CASSSDIRDTIYF. For the CDR3, the DNA is TGTGCCAGCAGTTCTGATATCCGGGACACCATATATTTT.

The gene calls are TRBV19 and TRBJ1-2; D may be TRBD1 (6 bases). V lost 4 bases and J 3 bases, leaving 15 bases between the germline ends. Germline V gives CDR1 LNHDA, CDR2 SQIVND (reference sequence). The CDR3 spans 15 residues. CDR3 DNA: TGTGCCAGTAGTAGTCAGAGGGGACAAGACTATGGCTACACCTTC. Amino acids: CASSSQRGQDYGYTF.

This clone was observed once. The rearrangement links TRBV24-1 to TRBJ2-5, with D possibly TRBD1 on 6 matching bases. Germline loops: CDR1 KGHDR, CDR2 SFDVKD. Trimming pared 3 bases from V and 6 bases from J, leaving 16 bases between. This CDR3 has 15 amino acids. The CDR3 DNA reads TGTGCCACCAGTGATCAACAGGGTACGTCTCAGACCCAGTACTTC. Amino acids: CATSDQQGTSQTQYF.

The CDR3 DNA sequence: TGCAGCGTTAATTTACAGGGTGGCGGAAACACCATATATTTT. Protein: CSVNLQGGGNTIYF. The V gene is TRBV29-1, the J gene TRBJ1-3, with TRBD1 as a possible D gene (6 bases). The CDR3 runs to 14 residues. V lost 5 bases and J lost 4, with 15 bases in between. The germline gives CDR1 SQVTM, CDR2 ANQGSEA.

The gene calls are TRBV12-3 or TRBV12-4 and TRBJ1-1, with unresolved D. The V gene lost 4 bases and the J gene lost 5 bases, with 8 bases spanning the gap. CDR3 size: 12 residues. This chain's CDR3 is CASSSLRTEAFF. The CDR3 bases are TGTGCCAGCAGTTCCCTTCGGACTGAAGCTTTCTTT.

Only one count was recorded for this clone. CDR3 bases: TGCGCCAGCAGCTTGGCTAACAATGAGCAGTTCTTC. Protein product: CASSLANNEQFF. The chain recombines TRBV5-1 with TRBJ2-1; D is ambiguous. This CDR3 comprises 12 residues. Trimming stripped 0 bases from V and 5 bases from J, with 3 bases between. CDR1 is SGHRS, CDR2 YFSETQ, per germline.

The chain combines TRBV5-6 with TRBJ1-6, with TRBD1 identical over 8 bases. The CDR3 runs 15 residues. V was pared by 4 bases and J by 9 bases, with 9 bases of the junction left unmatched. In germline, CDR1 is SGHDT, CDR2 YYEEEE. The CDR3: CASSTLDREGSPLHF. The CDR3 nucleotides read TGTGCCAGCAGCACTCTGGACAGGGAGGGTTCACCCCTCCACTTT.

V gene TRBV7-3 combines with J gene TRBJ2-1, with 10 bases that match TRBD1. Germline CDR1 reads SGHTA; CDR2 reads FQGTGA. V shed 5 bases and J 5 bases; nucleotides not matched to a gene: 6. The CDR3 runs 15 residues. This chain's CDR3 is CASSPGTGANNEQFF. The DNA of the CDR3 is TGTGCCAGCAGCCCTGGGACAGGGGCCAACAATGAGCAGTTCTTC. Drawing the rest from reference TRBV7-3 and TRBJ2-1, the complete variable domain is GAGVSQTPSNKVTEKGKYVELRCDPISGHTALYWYRQSLGQGPEFLIYFQGTGAADDSGLPNDRFFAVRPEGSVSTLKIQRTERGDSAVYLCASSPGTGANNEQFFGPGTRLTVL.

The chain carries TRBV18 and TRBJ1-6; 11 bases are a match to TRBD1. CDR1 KGHSH and CDR2 LQKENI come from the germline V gene. V gave up 1 base and J gave up 10 bases; unmatched junction bases: 9. This CDR3 has 17 residues. The CDR3 spells CASSPLYRDRGKSPLHF. The CDR3 DNA is TGTGCCAGCTCACCACTCTATCGGGACAGGGGGAAATCACCCCTCCACTTT.

The chain carries TRBV7-6 and TRBJ2-5; the match to TRBD2 covers 7 bases. J lost 3 bases, V lost 4 bases, and 8 bases had no gene match. In germline, CDR1 is SGHVS, CDR2 FNYEAQ. CDR3 length: 15 amino acids. The DNA of the CDR3 is TGTGCCAGCAGCTCTTCCGGGACTACCGAAGAGACCCAGTACTTC. Translated, it gives CASSSSGTTEETQYF.

The chain recombines TRBV5-1 with TRBJ2-2; 12 nucleotides line up with TRBD2. This CDR3 contains 17 residues. Trimming removed 3 bases from V and 3 bases from J; junction bases left unmatched: 6. Germline V lookup: CDR1 SGHRS, CDR2 YFSETQ. In nucleotides, the CDR3 is TGCGCCAGCAGCTACTCTAGCGGGGGGGCTTACACCGGGGAGCTGTTTTTT. It specifies CASSYSSGGAYTGELFF.